What follows are 28 T cell receptor beta chains derived from one specimen sequenced in a study of T cell repertoires in cytomegalovirus infection. These receptors lack a known antigen. TCRdb re-analysed the reads in MiXCR, keeping a single row per CDR3 protein. Here the sample spans 450,000 to 650,000 distinct CDR3 sequences, approximately 40% being singletons. This specimen was cultured PBMCs, taken from culture after CMV antigen stimulation. These receptor sequences come from a human donor in good health (CMV status not recorded). Some clones in this sample may be carry-over from other donors' samples.

The V gene is TRBV2, the J gene TRBJ1-1, with no clear D. The CDR3 is 13 residues long. The V gene's germline CDR1 is SNHLY and CDR2 FYNNEI. Trimming took 6 bases from V and 8 from J, leaving 16 bases between them. CDR3 in amino acids: CASRTESMSEAFF. The CDR3 bases are TGTGCCAGCAGGACGGAGTCAATGTCCGAAGCTTTCTTT.

This clonotype occurred a few times. The V and J genes are TRBV20-1 and TRBJ2-3; tentatively, D is TRBD2 (6 bases). The germline V and J ends were trimmed by 0 bases and 2 bases, with 15 bases remaining between them. Per the germline V gene, CDR1 is DFQATT and CDR2 is SNEGSKA (reference sequence). The length of the CDR3 is 16 residues. The CDR3 region has the DNA TGCAGTGCTAGAGATCTCGGGGGATGGTCCACAGATACGCAGTATTTT. The encoded protein is CSARDLGGWSTDTQYF.

V is TRBV10-2 and J is TRBJ2-5, with 10 bases fitting TRBD1. The ends lost 2 bases at V and 4 bases at J; junction bases unmatched: 1. The CDR3 runs to 14 residues. In germline, CDR1 is WSHSY, CDR2 SAAADI. The CDR3 is CASSERTGGETQYF. The CDR3 DNA is TGCGCCAGCAGTGAGAGGACAGGGGGAGAGACCCAGTACTTC.

This clonotype has just a few counts. The V call is TRBV6-6, the J call TRBJ2-3, with TRBD2 matching 10 bases. V lost 6 bases to trimming and J lost 3 bases; unmatched junction nucleotides: 3. The germline V gene has CDR1 MNHNY and CDR2 SVGAGI (reference sequence). The length of the CDR3 is 14 residues. CDR3 nucleotides: TGTGCCAGCAGGTCTAGCGGGGGTACAGATACGCAGTATTTT. Translation: CASRSSGGTDTQYF.

The gene calls are TRBV4-3 and TRBJ1-2; 8 bases match TRBD1. The CDR3 runs to 13 residues. V trimming: 6 bases; J trimming: 12 bases; junction bases outside the gene matches: 12. Germline V gene data show CDR1 as LGHNA and CDR2 as YSLEER. The CDR3 nucleotides are TGCGCCAGCAGTCTTTCAGGGGGCGGCGACAACACCTTC. The encoded protein is CASSLSGGGDNTF.

The chain uses TRBV6-1 and TRBJ2-5; D might be TRBD1 (6 bases). CDR3 length equals 14 residues. Germline assignment: CDR1 MNHNS and CDR2 SASEGT. With 1 base removed from V and 9 bases from J, the gap between germline ends came to 15 bases. CDR3 bases: TGTGCCAGCAGTGAAGAAGGGACATCGACGGCCCAGTACTTC. Encoded protein: CASSEEGTSTAQYF.

As DNA, the CDR3 is TGTGCCAGCAGTCTACGGACTAGAGGCGAGACCCAGTACTTC. Its translation is CASSLRTRGETQYF. The chain carries TRBV2 and TRBJ2-5; TRBD2 matches 7 bases. The CDR3 runs 14 residues. V was clipped by 5 bases and J by 5 bases; unmatched bases: 8. Germline V gene lookup returns CDR1 SNHLY and CDR2 FYNNEI.

In this sample, this clonotype turned up a few times. The chain carries TRBV20-1 and TRBJ1-2; TRBD1 matches at 8 bases. Germline lookup yields CDR1 DFQATT and CDR2 SNEGSKA (reference sequence). The J segment lost 5 bases and the V segment lost 3 bases, leaving 11 bases of the junction unmatched. The CDR3 runs 15 residues. CDR3 in DNA: TGCAGTGCTAGGAGTAGACAGGGGAAGTGGTATGGCTACACCTTC. Its translation: CSARSRQGKWYGYTF.

This clonotype was picked up a small number of times. Written as DNA, the CDR3 is TGTGCCAGCAGCTTAGTATCTAGCGGGAGCAATGAGCAGTTCTTC. It is translated as CASSLVSSGSNEQFF. The rearrangement links TRBV7-2 to TRBJ2-1, with 10 bases matching TRBD2. The CDR3 spans 15 residues. Trimming at V came to 1 base and at J to 6 bases, leaving 3 bases not matched to a gene. CDR1 is SGHTA and CDR2 is FQGNSA in the germline V gene. Using reference TRBV7-2 and TRBJ2-1 for the parts outside the CDR3, the full variable domain is GAGVSQSPSNKVTEKGKDVELRCDPISGHTALYWYRQSLGQGLEFLIYFQGNSAPDKSGLPSDRFSAERTGGSVSTLTIQRTQQEDSAVYLCASSLVSSGSNEQFFGPGTRLTVL.

This clonotype was counted only a few times. The chain is built from TRBV15 and TRBJ2-7, with D unclear. Germline V gene sequence: CDR1 LNHNV, CDR2 YYDKDF (reference sequence). V was clipped by 0 bases and J by 4 bases, with 7 bases between them. The CDR3 spans 13 residues. DNA of the CDR3: TGTGCCACCAGCAGAGATTGGGAATACGAGCAGTACTTC. Translated: CATSRDWEYEQYF.

V gene TRBV5-5 combines with J gene TRBJ2-3; D ambiguous. CDR1 is SGHKS, CDR2 YYEKEE, per germline (reference sequence). Between the trimmed V and J ends, which lost 0 bases and 3 bases, there was a span of 14 bases. The length of the CDR3 is 16 residues. CDR3 nucleotide sequence: TGTGCCAGCAGCTTGGGCGGTGGGCGGTGGACAGATACGCAGTATTTT. Protein product: CASSLGGGRWTDTQYF.

The CDR3 nucleotides are TGTGCCAGCAGAGTCCCCAATAGAGGCTACACCTTC. It translates to CASRVPNRGYTF. This sequence joins TRBV28 and TRBJ1-2, with D hard to call. CDR3 length: 12 amino acids. Germline assignment: CDR1 MDHEN and CDR2 SYDVKM. Trimming removed 6 bases from V and 8 bases from J, with 13 bases in between.

The chain links TRBV30 to TRBJ1-1; maybe TRBD1 (5 bases). The V gene lost 4 bases and the J gene lost 5 bases, with 14 bases spanning the gap. This CDR3 is 13 amino acids long. CDR1 is GTSNPN, CDR2 SVGIG, per germline (reference sequence). CDR3 region: CAWMGQGGTEAFF. The CDR3 nucleotides read TGTGCCTGGATGGGGCAGGGAGGGACTGAAGCTTTCTTT.

V and J are TRBV6-6 and TRBJ1-1; a weak D match, TRBD1 (6 bases). The CDR3 has 16 amino acids. Germline V gene sequence: CDR1 MNHNY, CDR2 SVGAGI (reference sequence). Trimming took 0 bases from V and 3 from J, leaving 14 bases between them. CDR3 residues: CASSYSAGAGYTEAFF. CDR3 DNA sequence: TGTGCCAGCAGTTACTCGGCAGGGGCCGGGTACACTGAAGCTTTCTTT.

This sequence joins TRBV29-1 and TRBJ1-4; perhaps TRBD1 as D (5 bases). Germline V gene sequence: CDR1 SQVTM, CDR2 ANQGSEA. CDR3 size: 11 residues. V lost 8 bases to trimming and J lost 8 bases, with 12 bases between them. The CDR3 reads CSTWDGEKLFF. CDR3 in DNA: TGCAGCACCTGGGACGGCGAAAAACTGTTTTTT.

The chain joins TRBV12-3 or TRBV12-4 to TRBJ1-1; possibly TRBD1 for D (6 bases). This CDR3 comprises 13 residues. Trimming pared 7 bases from V and 8 bases from J, leaving 17 bases between. For the CDR3, the DNA is TGTGCCAGCATCAGAGATATGACAGGAGAAGCTTTCTTT. It yields the protein CASIRDMTGEAFF.

The V and J genes are TRBV7-9 and TRBJ1-2, with a weak D call TRBD1 (5 bases). Trimming pared 7 bases from V and 7 bases from J, leaving 16 bases between. The germline gives CDR1 SEHNR, CDR2 FQNEAQ (reference sequence). The CDR3 extends over 13 amino acids. CDR3 sequence reads: CASMGLGGSGYTF. The CDR3 region has the DNA TGTGCCAGCATGGGACTGGGCGGCAGTGGCTACACCTTC.

This clonotype was seen a handful of times. J is TRBJ2-3 and V is TRBV7-6; no clear D. Trimming removed 5 bases from V and 2 bases from J, with 11 bases in between. This CDR3 spans 14 amino acids. CDR1 SGHVS and CDR2 FNYEAQ come from the germline V gene. The CDR3 DNA follows: TGTGCCAGCAGCCCGGTTTCCCCCACAGATACGCAGTATTTT. This encodes CASSPVSPTDTQYF.

V and J are TRBV19 and TRBJ1-2, with D perhaps matching TRBD1 (5 bases). V gave up 5 bases and J gave up 2 bases, with 21 bases separating them. The germline V gene encodes CDR1 LNHDA and CDR2 SQIVND (reference sequence). CDR3 length: 17 residues. The CDR3 DNA reads as TGTGCCAGTAGTCGGCCCCTCGGGATCGGGGGGAACTATGGCTACACCTTC. This codes for CASSRPLGIGGNYGYTF.

The chain has TRBV10-2 and TRBJ2-1, with 7 bases identical to TRBD1. The CDR3 runs 14 residues. The junction had 12 bases not matched to a gene; V was cut back by 6 bases and J by 10 bases. Germline values: CDR1 WSHSY, CDR2 SAAADI. CDR3 DNA sequence: TGCGCCAGCAGCCTCATGACAGGGTCTGGCGAGCAGTTCTTC. It codes for CASSLMTGSGEQFF.

This clonotype was observed a handful of times. The chain carries TRBV2 and TRBJ2-5, with D unresolved. CDR1 SNHLY and CDR2 FYNNEI come from the germline V gene. Trimming removed 8 bases from V and 0 bases from J, with 13 bases in between. CDR3 size: 14 residues. CDR3 DNA sequence: TGTGCCAGCTGCCGGAGACGGTACCAAGAGACCCAGTACTTC. Amino acids: CASCRRRYQETQYF. Together with reference TRBV2 and TRBJ2-5, the CDR3 gives the full variable domain: EPEVTQTPSHQVTQMGQEVILRCVPISNHLYFYWYRQILGQKVEFLVSFYNNEISEKSEIFDDQFSVERPDGSNFTLKIRSTKLEDSAMYFCASCRRRYQETQYFGPGTRLLVL.

The rearrangement joins TRBV7-9 to TRBJ2-7; possible D gene TRBD1, 6 bases. The CDR3 totals 14 residues. Germline loops: CDR1 SEHNR, CDR2 FQNEAQ (reference sequence). The germline V and J ends were trimmed by 5 bases and 1 base, with 12 bases remaining between them. CDR3 in amino acids: CASSPLGASYEQYF. The CDR3 DNA sequence: TGTGCCAGCAGCCCCCTGGGGGCATCCTACGAGCAGTACTTC.

V gene TRBV7-2 combines with J gene TRBJ2-1, with 10 bases aligning to TRBD1. V trimming: 5 bases; J trimming: 8 bases; junction bases outside the gene matches: 12. Germline V gene lookup returns CDR1 SGHTA and CDR2 FQGNSA. The CDR3 spans 16 residues. The CDR3 sequence is CASSPGGTGVTDEQFF. CDR3 in DNA: TGTGCCAGCAGCCCGGGGGGGACAGGGGTAACAGATGAGCAGTTCTTC. The full variable domain, in which reference TRBV7-2 and TRBJ2-1 provide the parts outside the CDR3, is GAGVSQSPSNKVTEKGKDVELRCDPISGHTALYWYRQSLGQGLEFLIYFQGNSAPDKSGLPSDRFSAERTGGSVSTLTIQRTQQEDSAVYLCASSPGGTGVTDEQFFGPGTRLTVL.

The rearrangement joins TRBV7-3 to TRBJ1-1; no firm D call. Germline CDR1 SGHTA, CDR2 FQGTGA. The CDR3 has 15 residues. V lost 10 bases and J lost 0, with 18 bases in between. Here the CDR3 DNA reads TGTGCCACTCGGACCATATCGCTAATGAACACTGAAGCTTTCTTT. It is translated as CATRTISLMNTEAFF. The variable domain in full, with the rest retrieved from reference TRBV7-3 and TRBJ1-1, is GAGVSQTPSNKVTEKGKYVELRCDPISGHTALYWYRQSLGQGPEFLIYFQGTGAADDSGLPNDRFFAVRPEGSVSTLKIQRTERGDSAVYLCATRTISLMNTEAFFGQGTRLTVV.

The genes are TRBV7-6 and TRBJ2-7, with D perhaps assigned TRBD1 or TRBD2 (5 bases each). Germline V gives CDR1 SGHVS, CDR2 FNYEAQ. The germline V and J ends were trimmed by 5 bases and 6 bases, with 14 bases remaining between them. The CDR3 has 13 residues. CDR3 amino acids: CASSPNEGSEQYF. The DNA for the CDR3 is TGTGCCAGCAGCCCCAATGAGGGGAGCGAGCAGTACTTC.

This clonotype showed up just a few times. V is TRBV7-2 and J is TRBJ2-1; 13 bases agree with TRBD2. CDR1 and CDR2 (germline): SGHTA, FQGNSA. J gave up 6 bases and V 6 bases, and 11 bases lay outside the gene matches. The CDR3 loop spans 17 amino acids. This CDR3 reads CASRQGGGTSGANEQFF. CDR3 in DNA: TGTGCCAGCAGACAGGGGGGGGGGACTAGCGGGGCCAATGAGCAGTTCTTC. The full variable domain, its missing parts supplied by reference TRBV7-2 and TRBJ2-1, is GAGVSQSPSNKVTEKGKDVELRCDPISGHTALYWYRQSLGQGLEFLIYFQGNSAPDKSGLPSDRFSAERTGGSVSTLTIQRTQQEDSAVYLCASRQGGGTSGANEQFFGPGTRLTVL.

This clonotype was detected ten times or more. The chain employs TRBV7-8 and TRBJ1-4; D is possibly TRBD1 (5 bases). V dropped 1 base and J dropped 8 bases, with 17 bases sitting between them. Per the germline V gene, CDR1 is SGHVS and CDR2 is FQNEAQ. There are 16 residues in the CDR3. In DNA form, the CDR3 reads TGTGCCAGCAGCTTAGGGGGTGGGGCAGGGTTAGAAAAACTGTTTTTT. Translating it yields CASSLGGGAGLEKLFF.

V usage is TRBV2 and J usage is TRBJ1-5, with 7 nucleotides matching TRBD1. Germline V gene lookup returns CDR1 SNHLY and CDR2 FYNNEI. The V and J ends lost 4 bases and 0 bases, in that order; junction bases with no gene match: 12. The CDR3 sequence is 18 residues long. CDR3 sequence: CASSVRDSRSYSNQPQHF. CDR3 coding DNA: TGTGCCAGCAGTGTCAGGGACAGCCGTTCTTATAGCAATCAGCCCCAGCATTTT.